The sequence of this T cell receptor beta chain was determined in a study of blood T cells in healthy people across ages. Study-level background: Per every two T cells, about one barcoded beta molecule was captured by template switching.

Remarks on this clonotype: Its target is not known. One end of the junction does not line up with germline, which may come from a read error.

Per germline, CDR1 SGHTA and CDR2 FQGNSA. This CDR3 is built from 13 residues. For the second PCR, which ran for roughly 6 to 11 cycles, a sample-barcoded 5' primer and a J-beta primer mix were used. TCRdb reprocessed the 5' RACE reads via MiXCR and lists one record per CDR3 protein. The table includes 1.5 million to 1.9 million distinct CDR3 sequences, 42% detected once. Each of the donors had approximately 10 milliliters of peripheral blood drawn into EDTA-treated Vacutainer tubes. The amount of total RNA extracted per sample was at least 6 micrograms. Study outcomes and limitations: The study could not conclusively compare naive and antigen-experienced cells, given its unsorted PBMCs.

This sequence originates from a woman in her late teens or twenties in good health. Sequencing input: blood. The rearrangement joins TRBV7-2 to TRBJ2-7, with TRBD1 matching 7 bases. CDR3 amino acids: CACSFQQGHEQYF. The DNA of the CDR3 is TGTGCCTGCAGCTTCCAACAGGGGCACGAGCAGTACTTC.